These 19 T cell receptor beta chains came from one sample sequenced in a study of blood T cell repertoires in COVID-19. The data were produced by immunoSEQ multiplex PCR, yet TCRdb's version contains in-frame clones alone and is incomplete. The sample consists of 35,000 to 40,000 clones, around nine tenths of them appearing once. Sequencing was performed on peripheral blood. All receptors come from a man in his 70s with active COVID-19.

The chain joins TRBV10-3 to TRBJ2-7; 8 bases map to TRBD1. CDR1 ENHRY and CDR2 SYGVKD come from the germline V gene. With 5 bases clipped from V and 2 bases from J, the junction kept 2 bases outside the gene matches. The CDR3 runs to 13 residues. CDR3 sequence (DNA): TGTGCCATCAGTACAGGGGGGCCCTACGAGCAGTACTTC. Protein sequence: CAISTGGPYEQYF.

The J gene is TRBJ1-1, the V gene TRBV6-5; maybe TRBD1 (5 bases). Per germline, CDR1 MNHEY and CDR2 SVGAGI. V was cut by 5 bases and J by 0 bases, with 10 bases left in between. The CDR3 covers 14 residues. CDR3 amino acids: CASSLRVLNTEAFF. For the CDR3, the DNA is TGTGCCAGCAGTCTCAGGGTGCTGAACACTGAAGCTTTCTTT.

This rearrangement joins TRBV4-3 to TRBJ2-2; 10 bases line up with TRBD2. The CDR3 covers 20 residues. V lost 0 bases to trimming and J lost 0 bases; unmatched junction nucleotides: 10. CDR1 and CDR2 (germline): LGHNA, YSLEER. This chain's CDR3 is CASSQERWLAGAPNTGELFF. The DNA of the CDR3 is TGCGCCAGCAGCCAAGAAAGGTGGCTAGCGGGAGCACCGAACACCGGGGAGCTGTTTTTT.

The J gene is TRBJ1-6, the V gene TRBV5-5; 7 bases map to TRBD1. After removal of 1 base from V and 9 bases from J, the junction contained 4 bases not matched to a gene. The CDR3 has 14 amino acids. Germline assignment: CDR1 SGHKS and CDR2 YYEKEE (reference sequence). The CDR3 sequence: CASSLPGGSSPLHF. CDR3 nucleotides: TGTGCCAGCAGCTTGCCAGGGGGGTCTTCACCCCTCCACTTT.

CDR3 residues: CASSLAPTTSGGPKITDTQYF. As DNA, the CDR3 is TGTGCCAGCAGCTTAGCCCCGACTACTAGCGGGGGCCCAAAAATCACAGATACGCAGTATTTT. The chain links TRBV7-6 to TRBJ2-3; 11 bases fit TRBD2. The CDR3 covers 21 residues. V shed 0 bases and J 2 bases; nucleotides not matched to a gene: 16. Germline CDR1 reads SGHVS; CDR2 reads FNYEAQ.

This chain joins TRBV6-5 and TRBJ2-7; 12 bases agree with TRBD1. Germline trimming cut 5 bases from V and 4 bases from J; bases unmatched to any gene: 3. CDR3 length: 14 residues. Germline V gene lookup returns CDR1 MNHEY and CDR2 SVGAGI. CDR3: CASSRDRGRYEQYF. Here the CDR3 DNA reads TGTGCCAGCAGTCGGGACAGGGGGCGGTACGAGCAGTACTTC.

In its sample, this clone was seen once. The J gene is TRBJ2-7, the V gene TRBV25-1; 10 positions match TRBD1. This CDR3 is built from 14 residues. Looked up from germline, CDR1 is MGHDK and CDR2 is SYGVNS. Trimming at V came to 8 bases and at J to 2 bases, leaving 6 bases not matched to a gene. CDR3 loop: CASGRQGATYEQYF. The DNA for the CDR3 is TGTGCCAGCGGTAGACAGGGGGCGACCTACGAGCAGTACTTC.

The chain is built from TRBV29-1 and TRBJ1-2; D may be TRBD1 (5 bases). V was clipped by 3 bases and J by 8 bases, with 22 bases between them. Germline V CDR1 and CDR2: SQVTM, ANQGSEA. The CDR3 extends over 15 amino acids. The DNA for the CDR3 is TGCAGCGTTGACCGGCCTAGGGGAGGAGCTGGGGGCTACACCTTC. Protein product: CSVDRPRGGAGGYTF.

This chain links TRBV30 with TRBJ2-5; 10 nucleotides line up with TRBD1. V gave up 3 bases and J gave up 0 bases; unmatched junction bases: 4. Germline CDR1 reads GTSNPN; CDR2 reads SVGIG (reference sequence). CDR3 length: 15 amino acids. The CDR3 DNA is TGTGCCTGGAGAGGGGGACAGGGGCACCAAGAGACCCAGTACTTC. It translates to CAWRGGQGHQETQYF.

This sequence joins TRBV6-5 and TRBJ1-6; TRBD1 aligns across 8 bases. V dropped 8 bases and J dropped 7; count of bases not matched to a gene: 7. There are 14 residues in the CDR3. Germline V gene lookup returns CDR1 MNHEY and CDR2 SVGAGI. The CDR3 reads CASGADRGNSPLHF. CDR3 sequence (DNA): TGTGCCAGCGGCGCCGACAGGGGAAATTCACCCCTCCACTTT.

There are a few counts of this clone. This rearrangement joins TRBV7-9 to TRBJ1-6; a weak D match, TRBD1 (5 bases). Germline CDR1 and CDR2: SEHNR and FQNEAQ (reference sequence). V lost 5 bases and J 9 bases, leaving 11 bases between the germline ends. The CDR3 sequence is 13 residues long. CDR3 nucleotide sequence: TGTGCCAGCAGCCCCCAGGGTGTTTCACCCCTCCACTTT. This encodes CASSPQGVSPLHF.

The chain links TRBV2 to TRBJ1-2; D unresolved. The CDR3 length is 15 residues. The V gene lost 8 bases and the J gene lost 7 bases, with 23 bases spanning the gap. Germline lookup yields CDR1 SNHLY and CDR2 FYNNEI. CDR3 coding DNA: TGTGCCAGCGGGTCGGACTCCTACAACCCGGGTGGCTACACCTTC. Translating it yields CASGSDSYNPGGYTF. The whole variable domain, filled in from reference TRBV2 and TRBJ1-2, reads EPEVTQTPSHQVTQMGQEVILRCVPISNHLYFYWYRQILGQKVEFLVSFYNNEISEKSEIFDDQFSVERPDGSNFTLKIRSTKLEDSAMYFCASGSDSYNPGGYTFGSGTRLTVV.

V is TRBV10-1 and J is TRBJ2-2; 10 bases align to TRBD2. V shed 6 bases and J 3 bases; nucleotides not matched to a gene: 10. Germline V gene data show CDR1 as WNHNN and CDR2 as SYGVQD (reference sequence). The CDR3 has 17 residues. The CDR3 nucleotides read TGCGCCAGCAGAAGACCTAGCGGGGGAAAGGACACCGGGGAGCTGTTTTTT. This gives the protein CASRRPSGGKDTGELFF.

The rearrangement uses TRBV18 and TRBJ2-5; 9 nucleotides align to TRBD1. Unmatched junction bases numbered 12, after V lost 5 bases and J lost 5 bases. In germline, CDR1 is KGHSH, CDR2 LQKENI. The CDR3 consists of 16 residues. The CDR3 region is CASSILGQGPRETQYF. The CDR3 region has the DNA TGTGCCAGCTCAATTCTGGGACAGGGTCCCCGGGAGACCCAGTACTTC.

The V call is TRBV20-1, the J call TRBJ2-7; no reliable D call. The CDR3 length is 10 residues. From germline, CDR1 is DFQATT and CDR2 SNEGSKA (reference sequence). The germline V and J ends were trimmed by 6 bases and 5 bases, with 8 bases remaining between them. The CDR3 spells CSATNHEQYF. The CDR3, as DNA: TGCAGTGCAACAAATCACGAGCAGTACTTC.

This chain joins TRBV7-9 and TRBJ2-3, with 9 bases fitting TRBD2. Looked up from germline, CDR1 is SEHNR and CDR2 is FQNEAQ (reference sequence). The CDR3 length is 17 residues. J was trimmed by 4 bases and V by 4 bases; bases with no gene match: 12. CDR3: CASSSPAGRGGPDTQYF. CDR3 bases: TGTGCCAGCAGCTCGCCAGCGGGGCGGGGGGGCCCAGATACGCAGTATTTT.

The chain carries TRBV6-1 and TRBJ2-6; 8 bases map to TRBD1. Germline CDR1 and CDR2: MNHNS and SASEGT. This CDR3 contains 15 residues. The junction had 0 bases not matched to a gene; V was cut back by 3 bases and J by 2 bases. The CDR3 sequence is CASSEDRAGANVLTF. The CDR3 nucleotides read TGTGCCAGCAGTGAGGACAGGGCTGGGGCCAACGTCCTGACTTTC.

This chain joins TRBV6-5 and TRBJ1-2, with 7 positions matching TRBD1. CDR1 MNHEY and CDR2 SVGAGI come from the germline V gene. The CDR3 spans 14 residues. The V segment lost 6 bases and the J segment 2 bases; nucleotides outside the gene matches: 6. CDR3 in amino acids: CASREGGQNYGYTF. DNA of the CDR3: TGTGCCAGCAGAGAGGGGGGACAGAACTATGGCTACACCTTC.

The chain links TRBV24-1 to TRBJ2-3, with 11 nucleotides matching TRBD1. J gave up 1 base and V 0 bases, and 5 bases lay outside the gene matches. Germline lookup yields CDR1 KGHDR and CDR2 SFDVKD. The CDR3 covers 18 residues. In DNA form, the CDR3 reads TGTGCCACCAGTGATTTGACGGACAGGGGGCCGGGCACAGATACGCAGTATTTT. This encodes CATSDLTDRGPGTDTQYF.